Below, 7 T cell receptor beta chains from the same sample are listed, as sequenced in a study of blood T cell repertoires in COVID-19. The assay was immunoSEQ multiplex PCR, and TCRdb's table has in-frame clones only and misses some. This table has hundreds of thousands of clones, about 90% appearing once. The sequenced sample consisted of PBMCs or T cells enriched from blood (not recorded which). These receptor sequences come from a woman aged 30 to 39 who had recovered from COVID-19.

In its sample, this clone was seen once. V and J are TRBV6-5 and TRBJ1-5; D uncertain. The V and J ends lost 2 bases and 3 bases respectively, with 8 bases between them. The CDR3 length is 14 residues. Per the germline V gene, CDR1 is MNHEY and CDR2 is SVGAGI. CDR3 DNA: TGTGCCAGCAGTTACCTATCGTACAATCAGCCCCAGCATTTT. Translated, it gives CASSYLSYNQPQHF.

This chain joins TRBV5-1 and TRBJ2-2, with a weak D call TRBD1 (7 bases). The germline gives CDR1 SGHRS, CDR2 YFSETQ. With 4 bases removed from V and 7 bases from J, the gap between germline ends came to 17 bases. This CDR3 has 15 amino acids. CDR3 in DNA: TGCGCCAGCAGCGCGGGACAGATAACGATCGGGGAGCTGTTTTTT. This translates into CASSAGQITIGELFF.

The V call is TRBV7-9, the J call TRBJ2-7; the D gene is possibly TRBD2 (7 bases). Germline V gives CDR1 SEHNR, CDR2 FQNEAQ (reference sequence). CDR3 size: 16 residues. Trimming shortened V by 2 bases and J by 3 bases, and 17 bases separated the two germline ends. This CDR3 reads CASSLLGGRIGYEQYF. For the CDR3, the DNA is TGTGCCAGCAGCTTATTGGGGGGGCGCATAGGCTACGAGCAGTACTTC.

J is TRBJ2-4 and V is TRBV9; 8 nucleotides match TRBD2. The junction had 0 bases not matched to a gene; V was cut back by 0 bases and J by 4 bases. The CDR3 sequence is 14 residues long. Germline CDR1 SGDLS, CDR2 YYNGEE. The CDR3 loop is CASSVAGGKNIQYF. In DNA form, the CDR3 reads TGTGCCAGCAGCGTAGCGGGAGGGAAAAACATTCAGTACTTC. The whole variable domain, filled in from reference TRBV9 and TRBJ2-4, reads DSGVTQTPKHLITATGQRVTLRCSPRSGDLSVYWYQQSLDQGLQFLIQYYNGEERAKGNILERFSAQQFPDLHSELNLSSLELGDSALYFCASSVAGGKNIQYFGAGTRLSVL.

This clone was counted only a few times. The rearrangement uses TRBV29-1 and TRBJ1-5; D is uncertain. Germline V gives CDR1 SQVTM, CDR2 ANQGSEA. The length of the CDR3 is 13 residues. V was trimmed by 4 bases and J by 0 bases, leaving 7 bases between them. In DNA form, the CDR3 reads TGCAGCGTTGGAGACTTTAGCAATCAGCCCCAGCATTTT. Its translation is CSVGDFSNQPQHF.

The rearrangement joins TRBV7-6 to TRBJ2-1; TRBD2 matches 10 bases. Trimming at V came to 2 bases and at J to 0 bases, leaving 10 bases not matched to a gene. Germline assignment: CDR1 SGHVS and CDR2 FNYEAQ. The CDR3 runs to 19 residues. The chain's CDR3 is CASSLRTSGEASSYNEQFF. CDR3 nucleotides: TGTGCCAGCAGCTTACGGACTAGCGGAGAGGCGAGCTCCTACAATGAGCAGTTCTTC.

V usage is TRBV4-1 and J usage is TRBJ1-1; 8 bases match TRBD1. The V gene end was trimmed by 3 bases and the J gene end by 6 bases; junction bases not matched to a gene: 18. The CDR3 totals 18 residues. CDR1 is MGHRA, CDR2 YSYEKL, per germline. The CDR3 nucleotides are TGCGCCAGCAGCCAGGGAGGTGCAGGGGGCAAATTTGGCGCTGAAGCTTTCTTT. Residues: CASSQGGAGGKFGAEAFF.